This TCR beta chain was identified in a study of T cell responses to AZD1222 COVID-19 vaccine. The CDR3 length is 11 residues. The V gene lost 5 bases and the J gene lost 9 bases, with 8 bases spanning the gap. Germline-derived CDR1 and CDR2 are SGHNT and YENEEA. Clones were sequenced by immunoSEQ multiplex PCR, and TCRdb holds only the in-frame ones, with some missing. The sample includes 150,000 or so clones, less than 95% of them seen just once. The sample consisted of peripheral blood, taken on day 0 of AZD1222 vaccination. The V call is TRBV11-3, the J call TRBJ2-1; either TRBD1 or TRBD2 may supply D (5 bases each). The sequence was obtained from an adult in good health. The CDR3 DNA reads as TGTGCCAGCAGCGCGAGGGGTGAGCAGTTCTTC. Translating gives CASSARGEQFF.